Below are 18 T cell receptor beta chains sequenced from a single sample in a study of cytomegalovirus exposure and HLA in healthy donors. Clones were sequenced by immunoSEQ multiplex PCR, and TCRdb holds only the in-frame ones, with some missing. The sample has 85,000 to 90,000 clones; roughly 96% are singletons. The sample taken for sequencing was PBMCs. The origin of the receptors is a man aged 18 to 29 in good health and CMV-seronegative.

This clone has only one observation. This chain links TRBV7-9 with TRBJ1-1; D gene unclear. CDR1 and CDR2 from the germline V gene are SEHNR and FQNEAQ (reference sequence). The CDR3 is 11 residues long. V was clipped by 5 bases and J by 8 bases, with 9 bases between them. CDR3 nucleotide sequence: TGTGCCAGCAGCCGCTGGGAGGAAGCTTTCTTT. It translates to CASSRWEEAFF.

V is TRBV7-8 and J is TRBJ1-4, with D possibly TRBD1 on 6 matching bases. Germline CDR1 and CDR2: SGHVS and FQNEAQ. The CDR3 is 17 amino acids. With 2 bases removed from V and 8 bases from J, the gap between germline ends came to 21 bases. The CDR3 DNA follows: TGTGCCAGCAGCTTAAGACAGGCGTGGGGCCCGGAGGAAAAACTGTTTTTT. The encoded protein is CASSLRQAWGPEEKLFF.

This clone appeared once. As DNA, the CDR3 is TGCGCCAGCAGCCCTCGGGACAGGGGTATCAATCAGCCCCAGCATTTT. It encodes CASSPRDRGINQPQHF. This chain links TRBV4-1 with TRBJ1-5; 10 nucleotides line up with TRBD1. The trim removed 4 bases at V and 3 bases at J, leaving 6 bases unmatched. Germline loops: CDR1 MGHRA, CDR2 YSYEKL. The CDR3 covers 16 residues.

The chain carries TRBV9 and TRBJ2-2; 7 bases fit TRBD2. V lost 2 bases to trimming and J lost 4 bases; unmatched junction nucleotides: 8. Per germline, CDR1 SGDLS and CDR2 YYNGEE. The CDR3 length is 16 residues. DNA of the CDR3: TGTGCCAGCAGCGTGGTGGGAGGGCCAGGCACCGGGGAGCTGTTTTTT. Protein product: CASSVVGGPGTGELFF.

The V and J genes are TRBV25-1 and TRBJ1-2; TRBD1 aligns across 8 bases. Germline loops: CDR1 MGHDK, CDR2 SYGVNS. With 7 bases clipped from V and 7 bases from J, the junction kept 17 bases outside the gene matches. CDR3 size: 16 residues. The CDR3 bases are TGTGCCAGCACTGGAGGGACGTATTGGACAGGGTTTGGCTACACCTTC. Its translation is CASTGGTYWTGFGYTF.

The gene calls are TRBV4-3 and TRBJ2-4; 7 positions agree with TRBD2. V shed 1 base and J 0 bases; nucleotides not matched to a gene: 12. Germline CDR1 and CDR2: LGHNA and YSLEER. The CDR3 covers 19 residues. CDR3: CASSQVNLLASLAKNIQYF. Here the CDR3 DNA reads TGCGCCAGCAGCCAAGTAAACCTACTAGCGAGTTTAGCCAAAAACATTCAGTACTTC.

The chain links TRBV7-9 to TRBJ2-3, with D perhaps matching TRBD1 (6 bases). This CDR3 spans 16 amino acids. The V and J ends lost 5 bases and 1 base respectively, with 16 bases between them. Germline assignment: CDR1 SEHNR and CDR2 FQNEAQ (reference sequence). The CDR3 sequence is CASSPRAGVGTDTQYF. The CDR3 DNA reads as TGTGCCAGCAGCCCCCGGGCAGGGGTGGGCACAGATACGCAGTATTTT.

Only one count was recorded for this clone. V gene TRBV4-3 combines with J gene TRBJ2-6; 7 bases are shared with TRBD1. The CDR3 covers 16 residues. The V gene's germline CDR1 is LGHNA and CDR2 YSLEER. The ends lost 1 base at V and 2 bases at J; junction bases unmatched: 2. In DNA, the CDR3 is TGCGCCAGCAGCCAAGTAGGGGGCCCTGGGGCCAACGTCCTGACTTTC. It yields the protein CASSQVGGPGANVLTF.

V usage is TRBV1 and J usage is TRBJ1-5; the D call TRBD1 from the table was never checked on the DNA. TRBV1 is reported as a pseudogene. The CDR3 length is 15 residues. CDR3 DNA: TGCACCAGCAGCCAACTCGGACAGGAAATTCAGCCCCAGCATTTT. This codes for CTSSQLGQEIQPQHF.

This clone is a singleton in its sample. The chain carries TRBV6-5 and TRBJ1-3; D gene ambiguous. In germline, CDR1 is MNHEY, CDR2 SVGAGI. Trimming left V 0 bases short and J 3 bases short, with 6 bases between. The CDR3 runs 14 residues. This CDR3 is CASSYSVDGNTIYF. CDR3 bases: TGTGCCAGCAGTTACTCAGTAGATGGAAACACCATATATTTT.

V and J are TRBV9 and TRBJ2-3; TRBD2 aligns across 13 bases. Germline V gene data show CDR1 as SGDLS and CDR2 as YYNGEE. This CDR3 is 20 amino acids long. With 0 bases clipped from V and 2 bases from J, the junction kept 12 bases outside the gene matches. DNA for the CDR3: TGTGCCAGCAGCGTAGGAGGGGGACTAGCGGGGATCCCATACACAGATACGCAGTATTTT. Translation: CASSVGGGLAGIPYTDTQYF.

The chain recombines TRBV7-3 with TRBJ1-1, with D possibly TRBD1 on 5 matching bases. The CDR3 is 13 amino acids. The ends were cut back, 4 bases at V and 5 bases at J, with 11 bases in the middle. Per the germline V gene, CDR1 is SGHTA and CDR2 is FQGTGA. Written as DNA, the CDR3 is TGTGCCAGCAGCTCTCATGGGGCTACTGAAGCTTTCTTT. Protein product: CASSSHGATEAFF.

This chain connects TRBV21-1 to TRBJ1-1. TRBV21-1 is reported as a pseudogene. The CDR3 is made up of 16 amino acids. Written as DNA, the CDR3 is TGTGCCAGCAGCAAGGGGGGGAGGACGGAGGGCACTGAAGCTTTCTTT. Protein: CASSKGGRTEGTEAFF.

The chain couples TRBV7-2 to TRBJ1-5, with a weak D call TRBD1 (6 bases). The CDR3 loop spans 15 amino acids. V dropped 3 bases and J dropped 7 bases, with 16 bases sitting between them. In germline, CDR1 is SGHTA, CDR2 FQGNSA. This chain's CDR3 is CASSFSSGASQPQHF. The CDR3, as DNA: TGTGCCAGCAGCTTTTCGTCAGGGGCCAGCCAGCCCCAGCATTTT. The full variable domain, its missing parts supplied by reference TRBV7-2 and TRBJ1-5, is GAGVSQSPSNKVTEKGKDVELRCDPISGHTALYWYRQSLGQGLEFLIYFQGNSAPDKSGLPSDRFSAERTGGSVSTLTIQRTQQEDSAVYLCASSFSSGASQPQHFGDGTRLSIL.

The chain is built from TRBV6-4 and TRBJ2-2; possible D gene TRBD1, 6 bases. CDR1 MRHNA and CDR2 SNTAGT come from the germline V gene. CDR3 length equals 16 residues. V was cut by 2 bases and J by 3 bases, with 13 bases left in between. Here the CDR3 reads CASSDGMAGDTGELFF. In DNA, the CDR3 is TGTGCCAGCAGTGACGGAATGGCAGGGGACACCGGGGAGCTGTTTTTT.

This clone was seen a single time. This rearrangement joins TRBV9 to TRBJ2-1; D unclear. Trimming took off 2 bases at V and 0 bases at J, with 12 bases between the two ends. CDR1 and CDR2 from the germline V gene are SGDLS and YYNGEE. The CDR3 has 16 amino acids. The DNA for the CDR3 is TGTGCCAGCAGCGTCGAGTCGAGGCGCTCCTACAATGAGCAGTTCTTC. Translation gives CASSVESRRSYNEQFF. The full variable domain, with the rest looked up from reference TRBV9 and TRBJ2-1, is DSGVTQTPKHLITATGQRVTLRCSPRSGDLSVYWYQQSLDQGLQFLIQYYNGEERAKGNILERFSAQQFPDLHSELNLSSLELGDSALYFCASSVESRRSYNEQFFGPGTRLTVL.

V gene TRBV11-3 combines with J gene TRBJ2-1; perhaps TRBD2 as D (6 bases). V was shortened by 2 bases and J by 6 bases, with 20 bases between the two germline ends. Germline V gives CDR1 SGHNT, CDR2 YENEEA. This CDR3 spans 17 amino acids. The CDR3: CASSLSTSPWWSNEQFF. The CDR3 nucleotides read TGTGCCAGCAGCTTAAGTACTAGCCCATGGTGGAGCAATGAGCAGTTCTTC.

This chain connects TRBV5-1 to TRBJ2-2; TRBD1 is a possible D gene (6 bases). Germline assignment: CDR1 SGHRS and CDR2 YFSETQ. This CDR3 is built from 15 residues. Trimming pared 5 bases from V and 1 base from J, leaving 12 bases between. The CDR3 spells CASSAGTLNTGELFF. The CDR3 DNA is TGCGCCAGCAGTGCCGGGACACTGAACACCGGGGAGCTGTTTTTT.